The 5 T cell receptor beta chains below were found in one sample sequenced in a study of OX40 agonist ivuxolimab in advanced cancers. Assay: immunoSEQ multiplex PCR; the TCRdb copy retains only in-frame clones and omits some. The repertoire holds some 28,000 clones, with 90% as singletons. This specimen was CD4+ or CD8+ T cells sorted from blood, taken in a trial of the OX40 agonist ivuxolimab. These receptors were obtained from an adult with an advanced solid tumor such as melanoma, head and neck, liver or kidney cancer.

This clone is a singleton in its sample. The rearrangement uses TRBV29-1 and TRBJ1-2, with D hard to call. CDR1 SQVTM and CDR2 ANQGSEA come from the germline V gene. This CDR3 is built from 13 residues. Trimming took 7 bases from V and 9 from J, leaving 21 bases between them. The DNA of the CDR3 is TGCAGCGCCGTGAAGGAGGACCCACATCGCTACACCTTC. Translated: CSAVKEDPHRYTF.

This clone showed up just a few times. V and J are TRBV5-4 and TRBJ1-6; tentative D call: TRBD1 (6 bases). CDR1 is SGHNT and CDR2 is YYREEE in the germline V gene (reference sequence). CDR3 length equals 18 residues. The V end was cut by 2 bases, the J end by 3 bases, with 18 bases between. DNA for the CDR3: TGTGCCAGCAGCTTACGCATTTGGGGGGCGTTCTATAATTCACCCCTCCACTTT. Residues: CASSLRIWGAFYNSPLHF.

The genes are TRBV27 and TRBJ2-5, with unresolved D. V was pared by 4 bases and J by 4 bases, with 10 bases between. Germline CDR1 MNHEY, CDR2 SMNVEV (reference sequence). The CDR3 is made up of 13 amino acids. The CDR3 region has the DNA TGTGCCAGCAGTTCACAGCGTGGAGAGACCCAGTACTTC. Translated: CASSSQRGETQYF.

The chain joins TRBV18 to TRBJ2-5, with D possibly being TRBD2 (6 bases). V gave up 3 bases and J gave up 11 bases, with 16 bases separating them. CDR1 KGHSH and CDR2 LQKENI come from the germline V gene. The CDR3 covers 13 residues. CDR3 DNA: TGTGCCAGCTCACCGGACCTTGGGGGGTATCAGTACTTC. Encoded protein: CASSPDLGGYQYF.

This chain uses TRBV27 with TRBJ2-7; D might be TRBD1 (5 bases). The CDR3 consists of 14 residues. V was pared by 4 bases and J by 0 bases, with 10 bases between. Germline CDR1 is MNHEY and CDR2 is SMNVEV (reference sequence). The CDR3 sequence: CASSWGTSSYEQYF. The CDR3 nucleotides read TGTGCCAGCAGTTGGGGCACCAGCTCCTACGAGCAGTACTTC.